The next 5 T cell receptor beta chains were all read from a single sample in a study of blood T cell repertoires in COVID-19 (dated by TCRdb to 2018 to 2021). Receptor libraries were prepared by the immunoSEQ multiplex PCR assay. As stored in TCRdb, this immuneACCESS dataset retains in-frame rearrangements with V and J assigned. A fraction of the clones does not appear; measured against another copy, unresolved V genes explain less than half of the discrepancy, and the remainder lacks a known reason. For this sample there are 150,000 to 170,000 clones; 91% appear just once. Jointly, the top ten make up about 0.57% of the sample. Sample: peripheral blood. Receptors were obtained from a man between 50 and 59 years old with acute or convalescent COVID-19.

The chain couples TRBV6-5 to TRBJ1-2; D is perhaps TRBD1 (5 bases). Trimming pared 10 bases from V and 5 bases from J, leaving 14 bases between. Germline lookup yields CDR1 MNHEY and CDR2 SVGAGI. The CDR3 is 12 residues long. CDR3 residues: CATKGSGYGYTF. Here the CDR3 DNA reads TGTGCCACCAAGGGGTCGGGTTATGGCTACACCTTC.

The DNA for the CDR3 is TGTGCCAGCAGCCCTTACGGGGGAAGAGGAGAGACCCAGTACTTC. Translated: CASSPYGGRGETQYF. The V and J genes are TRBV3-1 (or the pseudogene TRBV3-2) and TRBJ2-5, with a tentative D call TRBD2 (6 bases). CDR1 and CDR2 (germline): LGHDT, YNNKEL (reference sequence). With 4 bases removed from V and 4 bases from J, the gap between germline ends came to 16 bases. CDR3 length: 15 amino acids.

This chain uses TRBV5-1 with TRBJ1-5, with a tentative D call TRBD1 (5 bases). The CDR3 is 16 amino acids. Trimming cost V 0 bases and J 0 bases, with 10 bases left between them. From germline, CDR1 is SGHRS and CDR2 YFSETQ. The CDR3 coding sequence is TGCGCCAGCAGCTTGGGACAGCATGATAGCAATCAGCCCCAGCATTTT. Encoded protein: CASSLGQHDSNQPQHF. Full variable domain (missing parts from reference TRBV5-1 and TRBJ1-5): KAGVTQTPRYLIKTRGQQVTLSCSPISGHRSVSWYQQTPGQGLQFLFEYFSETQRNKGNFPGRFSGRQFSNSRSEMNVSTLELGDSALYLCASSLGQHDSNQPQHFGDGTRLSIL.

V is TRBV7-3 and J is TRBJ2-1; 9 bases line up with TRBD2. This CDR3 is built from 16 residues. Losses at the gene ends were 3 bases for V and 2 bases for J; bases not matched to a gene: 5. In germline, CDR1 is SGHTA, CDR2 FQGTGA. The CDR3 DNA reads as TGTGCCAGCAGCTTCGGACTAGCGTCTACCTACAATGAGCAGTTCTTC. This sequence encodes CASSFGLASTYNEQFF.

V gene TRBV27 combines with J gene TRBJ1-6, with 8 bases fitting TRBD1. The germline V gene encodes CDR1 MNHEY and CDR2 SMNVEV (reference sequence). With V trimmed by 5 bases and J by 8 bases, 11 bases remained unmatched. This CDR3 has 16 residues. CDR3: CASSRRSGGLDSPLHF. The DNA of the CDR3 is TGTGCCAGCAGTAGAAGATCAGGGGGCTTGGATTCACCCCTCCACTTT.